The 25 T cell receptor beta chains below come from one sample, sequenced in a study of T cell responses to AZD1222 COVID-19 vaccine. Method: immunoSEQ multiplex PCR; TCRdb's copy keeps in-frame clones and lacks some. The table shows fewer than 200,000 clones, with around 90% occurring only once. The sample here was peripheral blood, taken 28 days after the second dose of the MenACWY control vaccine. These receptors all stem from an adult who received the MenACWY meningococcal vaccine as a control.

Written as DNA, the CDR3 is TGTGCCAGCATCCCGGGTTACCACCCCTACGAGCAGTACTTC. This sequence encodes CASIPGYHPYEQYF. The gene calls are TRBV6-6 and TRBJ2-7; no firm D call. Germline CDR1 and CDR2: MNHNY and SVGAGI (reference sequence). V lost 7 bases, J lost 2 bases, and 15 bases lay in between. The CDR3 totals 14 residues.

The chain carries TRBV6-5 and TRBJ1-3, with D unclear. The V gene lost 8 bases and the J gene lost 4 bases, with 15 bases spanning the gap. The CDR3 length is 14 residues. Germline V gives CDR1 MNHEY, CDR2 SVGAGI. CDR3 sequence: CASVARAYGNTIYF. The CDR3 nucleotides read TGTGCCAGCGTAGCACGGGCGTACGGAAACACCATATATTTT.

This sequence joins TRBV15 and TRBJ1-4; D is perhaps TRBD1 (5 bases). The CDR3 is 12 amino acids. Per the germline V gene, CDR1 is LNHNV and CDR2 is YYDKDF (reference sequence). V lost 2 bases and J 8 bases, leaving 6 bases between the germline ends. This chain's CDR3 is CATSRNREKLFF. The DNA for the CDR3 is TGTGCCACCAGCAGAAACAGGGAAAAACTGTTTTTT.

V is TRBV2 and J is TRBJ1-1, with D uncertain. This CDR3 comprises 12 residues. With 7 bases removed from V and 4 bases from J, the gap between germline ends came to 10 bases. Germline V gene lookup returns CDR1 SNHLY and CDR2 FYNNEI. CDR3: CASNRGGTEAFF. The CDR3 DNA sequence: TGTGCCAGCAACAGAGGAGGCACTGAAGCTTTCTTT.

This chain's CDR3 is CASSLDRSSTDTQYF. CDR3 coding DNA: TGTGCCAGCAGCTTAGACAGATCTAGCACAGATACGCAGTATTTT. This chain uses TRBV7-2 with TRBJ2-3; D gene ambiguous. Trimming shortened V by 1 base and J by 0 bases, and 8 bases separated the two germline ends. This CDR3 is built from 15 residues. Germline CDR1 is SGHTA and CDR2 is FQGNSA. Based on the CDR3 plus reference TRBV7-2 and TRBJ2-3, the full variable domain is GAGVSQSPSNKVTEKGKDVELRCDPISGHTALYWYRQSLGQGLEFLIYFQGNSAPDKSGLPSDRFSAERTGGSVSTLTIQRTQQEDSAVYLCASSLDRSSTDTQYFGPGTRLTVL.

The V and J genes are TRBV7-2 and TRBJ2-5, with 7 bases aligning to TRBD1. The trim removed 2 bases at V and 5 bases at J, leaving 8 bases unmatched. The germline gives CDR1 SGHTA, CDR2 FQGNSA. CDR3 length: 15 residues. This CDR3 reads CASSLKQGLMETQYF. The DNA for the CDR3 is TGTGCCAGCAGCTTAAAACAGGGGTTGATGGAGACCCAGTACTTC.

The rearrangement uses TRBV28 and TRBJ2-1, with TRBD1 matching over 10 bases. V shed 2 bases and J 7 bases; nucleotides not matched to a gene: 2. Germline CDR1 and CDR2: MDHEN and SYDVKM. This CDR3 is built from 14 residues. CDR3 bases: TGTGCCAGCAGTTTAGGGGACAGGGGTAATGAGCAGTTCTTC. It specifies CASSLGDRGNEQFF.

The rearrangement uses TRBV19 and TRBJ1-3; D gene unclear. The CDR3 consists of 14 residues. The germline V and J ends were trimmed by 3 bases and 0 bases, with 6 bases remaining between them. CDR1 LNHDA and CDR2 SQIVND come from the germline V gene (reference sequence). The CDR3 loop is CASSIRNSGNTIYF. DNA of the CDR3: TGTGCCAGTAGTATCCGAAACTCTGGAAACACCATATATTTT.

The chain links TRBV7-2 to TRBJ1-3, with 7 bases aligning to TRBD1. After removal of 5 bases from V and 1 base from J, the junction contained 11 bases not matched to a gene. CDR3 length equals 17 residues. CDR1 and CDR2 (germline): SGHTA, FQGNSA. The chain's CDR3 is CASSPRQGDYSGNTIYF. CDR3 DNA: TGTGCCAGCAGCCCCCGACAGGGTGATTATTCTGGAAACACCATATATTTT.

The genes are TRBV5-1 and TRBJ2-6; no reliable D call. Trimming pared 3 bases from V and 0 bases from J, leaving 16 bases between. CDR1 and CDR2 from the germline V gene are SGHRS and YFSETQ. This CDR3 is 18 amino acids long. The CDR3 DNA reads TGCGCCAGCAGCTCATTACGAGATGCTCACTCTGGGGCCAACGTCCTGACTTTC. Translated: CASSSLRDAHSGANVLTF.

The chain employs TRBV18 and TRBJ2-5; 8 bases agree with TRBD2. This CDR3 comprises 15 residues. V gave up 3 bases and J gave up 4 bases; unmatched junction bases: 7. Germline lookup yields CDR1 KGHSH and CDR2 LQKENI. The CDR3 loop is CASSPGTGGTETQYF. As DNA, the CDR3 is TGTGCCAGCTCACCCGGGACGGGGGGGACAGAGACCCAGTACTTC.

This chain links TRBV29-1 with TRBJ1-2; the D gene is possibly TRBD1 (5 bases). The V end was cut by 6 bases, the J end by 1 base, with 12 bases between. The V gene's germline CDR1 is SQVTM and CDR2 ANQGSEA. CDR3 length equals 13 residues. The CDR3 loop reads CSVWDSVNYGYTF. In nucleotides, the CDR3 is TGCAGCGTCTGGGACTCCGTTAACTATGGCTACACCTTC. Full variable domain (remainder filled in from reference TRBV29-1 and TRBJ1-2): SAVISQKPSRDICQRGTSLTIQCQVDSQVTMMFWYRQQPGQSLTLIATANQGSEATYESGFVIDKFPISRPNLTFSTLTVSNMSPEDSSIYLCSVWDSVNYGYTFGSGTRLTVV.

The chain has TRBV6-2 or TRBV6-3 and TRBJ1-2; D unclear. This CDR3 comprises 11 residues. In germline, CDR1 is MNHEY, CDR2 SVGEGT. Trimming removed 6 bases at V and 8 bases at J, with 10 bases between. The CDR3 loop is CASSPPPGYTF. The CDR3, as DNA: TGTGCCAGCAGCCCACCGCCGGGCTACACCTTC.

The gene calls are TRBV5-1 and TRBJ2-5; D perhaps matches TRBD1 (6 bases). V lost 0 bases, J lost 3 bases, and 12 bases lay in between. Germline CDR1 SGHRS, CDR2 YFSETQ. The CDR3 loop spans 15 amino acids. CDR3 coding DNA: TGCGCCAGCAGCTTGGAAGGGACACTTGAAGAGACCCAGTACTTC. It is translated as CASSLEGTLEETQYF.

This clone came up once. The chain couples TRBV21-1 to TRBJ2-3. TRBV21-1 is a pseudogene. The CDR3 loop spans 14 amino acids. The DNA for the CDR3 is TGTGCCAGCGGGACCACCGCGAGGCCAGATACGCAGTATTTT. Encoded protein: CASGTTARPDTQYF.

The CDR3 DNA sequence: TGTGCCAGCAGTGAGATACAGGGTAGGCAGCCCCAGCATTTT. This gives the protein CASSEIQGRQPQHF. The gene calls are TRBV2 and TRBJ1-5; tentative D call: TRBD1 (6 bases). The CDR3 covers 14 residues. V lost 3 bases and J 7 bases, leaving 13 bases between the germline ends. Germline V lookup: CDR1 SNHLY, CDR2 FYNNEI. Full variable domain (remainder filled in from reference TRBV2 and TRBJ1-5): EPEVTQTPSHQVTQMGQEVILRCVPISNHLYFYWYRQILGQKVEFLVSFYNNEISEKSEIFDDQFSVERPDGSNFTLKIRSTKLEDSAMYFCASSEIQGRQPQHFGDGTRLSIL.

The V call is TRBV6-5, the J call TRBJ2-5, with D tentatively TRBD2 (6 bases). This CDR3 region has 12 residues. The germline V gene has CDR1 MNHEY and CDR2 SVGAGI. Trimming stripped 5 bases from V and 4 bases from J, with 8 bases between. CDR3 coding DNA: TGTGCCAGCAGTCGGGAGAGAGAGACCCAGTACTTC. It is translated as CASSRERETQYF.

The chain has TRBV15 and TRBJ2-1; maybe TRBD1 (8 bases). V shed 5 bases and J shed 5 bases, with 16 bases lying between them. This CDR3 spans 15 amino acids. Germline CDR1 is LNHNV and CDR2 is YYDKDF (reference sequence). The CDR3 coding sequence is TGTGCCACCAGCCCCAACAGGGGGGGAAACAATGAGCAGTTCTTC. Translated: CATSPNRGGNNEQFF.

V gene TRBV29-1 combines with J gene TRBJ1-1, with D possibly TRBD1 on 5 matching bases. The germline V gene has CDR1 SQVTM and CDR2 ANQGSEA. This CDR3 is 12 amino acids long. The V end was cut by 7 bases, the J end by 8 bases, with 17 bases between. DNA for the CDR3: TGCAGCGGGGGCGGGGAAGGTGGCGAAGCTTTCTTT. Translating gives CSGGGEGGEAFF.

The J gene is TRBJ2-5, the V gene TRBV27, with D perhaps TRBD1 (6 bases). There are 16 residues in the CDR3. CDR1 MNHEY and CDR2 SMNVEV come from the germline V gene (reference sequence). With 7 bases removed from V and 0 bases from J, the gap between germline ends came to 18 bases. The CDR3 coding sequence is TGTGCCAGCAATTGTTGCGACAGGCGCTACCAAGAGACCCAGTACTTC. The encoded protein is CASNCCDRRYQETQYF.

This chain joins TRBV6-5 and TRBJ2-4; D is unclear. This CDR3 is built from 15 residues. Germline assignment: CDR1 MNHEY and CDR2 SVGAGI. With 10 bases removed from V and 0 bases from J, the gap between germline ends came to 16 bases. The CDR3 region is CATAGVGLAKNIQYF. For the CDR3, the DNA is TGTGCCACCGCAGGTGTGGGCCTAGCCAAAAACATTCAGTACTTC.

The chain has TRBV25-1 and TRBJ2-7; no firm D call. There are 15 residues in the CDR3. The germline V and J ends were trimmed by 2 bases and 9 bases, with 20 bases remaining between them. CDR1 is MGHDK and CDR2 is SYGVNS in the germline V gene. For the CDR3, the DNA is TGTGCCAGCAGTGAACAGAACACCCAAGTTGATGGGCAGTACTTC. It encodes CASSEQNTQVDGQYF.

This clone showed up just a few times. The CDR3 region has the DNA TGCAGCGTTGAGGGCAGCTCCTACGAGCAGTACTTC. Translation: CSVEGSSYEQYF. This chain links TRBV29-1 with TRBJ2-7; D not certain. CDR3 length: 12 amino acids. Germline V lookup: CDR1 SQVTM, CDR2 ANQGSEA. Trimming took off 3 bases at V and 0 bases at J, with 6 bases between the two ends.

J is TRBJ2-2 and V is TRBV29-1; unclear D gene. Looked up from germline, CDR1 is SQVTM and CDR2 is ANQGSEA. Trimming shortened V by 6 bases and J by 0 bases, and 11 bases separated the two germline ends. The CDR3 is made up of 14 amino acids. The CDR3 reads CSVIDGSNTGELFF. In DNA form, the CDR3 reads TGCAGCGTGATCGACGGCTCGAACACCGGGGAGCTGTTTTTT.

The table lists this clone with a few counts. The chain couples TRBV5-4 to TRBJ1-6, with D possibly TRBD1 on 5 matching bases. Looked up from germline, CDR1 is SGHNT and CDR2 is YYREEE (reference sequence). Trimming removed 2 bases at V and 4 bases at J, with 13 bases between. CDR3 size: 16 residues. The CDR3 DNA reads as TGTGCCAGCAGCTTTGACCGGGGCGATTATAATTCACCCCTCCACTTT. Translation: CASSFDRGDYNSPLHF.